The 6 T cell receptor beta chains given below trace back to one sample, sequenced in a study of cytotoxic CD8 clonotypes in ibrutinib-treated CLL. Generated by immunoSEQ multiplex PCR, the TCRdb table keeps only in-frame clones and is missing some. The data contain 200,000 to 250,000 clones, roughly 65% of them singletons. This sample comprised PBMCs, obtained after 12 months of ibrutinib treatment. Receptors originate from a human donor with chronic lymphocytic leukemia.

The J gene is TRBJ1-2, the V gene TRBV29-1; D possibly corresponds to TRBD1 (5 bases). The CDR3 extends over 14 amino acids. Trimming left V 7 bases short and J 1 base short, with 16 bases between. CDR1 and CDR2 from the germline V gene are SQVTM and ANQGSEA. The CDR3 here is CSAGTGIFNYGYTF. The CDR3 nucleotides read TGCAGCGCTGGGACCGGGATATTTAACTATGGCTACACCTTC.

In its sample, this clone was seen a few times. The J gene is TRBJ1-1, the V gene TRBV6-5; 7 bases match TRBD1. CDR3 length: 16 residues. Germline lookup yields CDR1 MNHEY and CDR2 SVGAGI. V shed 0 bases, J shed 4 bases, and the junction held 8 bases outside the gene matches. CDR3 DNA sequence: TGTGCCAGCAGTTACTCGAGAGGGACAGTCCGCACTGAAGCTTTCTTT. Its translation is CASSYSRGTVRTEAFF.

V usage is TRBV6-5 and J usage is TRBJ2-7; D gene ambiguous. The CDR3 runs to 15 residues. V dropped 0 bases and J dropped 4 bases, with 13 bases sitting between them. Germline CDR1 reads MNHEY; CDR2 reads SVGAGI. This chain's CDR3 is CASSYSRNNFYEQYF. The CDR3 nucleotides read TGTGCCAGCAGTTACTCCCGGAATAACTTTTACGAGCAGTACTTC.

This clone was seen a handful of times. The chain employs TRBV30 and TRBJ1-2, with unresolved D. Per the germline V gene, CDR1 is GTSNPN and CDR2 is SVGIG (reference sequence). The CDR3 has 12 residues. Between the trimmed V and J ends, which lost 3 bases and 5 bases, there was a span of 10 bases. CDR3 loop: CAWSTTKYGYTF. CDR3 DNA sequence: TGTGCCTGGAGCACAACAAAGTATGGCTACACCTTC.

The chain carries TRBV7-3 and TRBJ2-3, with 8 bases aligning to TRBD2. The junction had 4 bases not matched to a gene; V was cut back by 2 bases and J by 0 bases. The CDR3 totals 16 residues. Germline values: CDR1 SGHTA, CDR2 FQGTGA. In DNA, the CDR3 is TGTGCCAGCAGCTTACAGCCTAGCGGGAGCACAGATACGCAGTATTTT. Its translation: CASSLQPSGSTDTQYF.

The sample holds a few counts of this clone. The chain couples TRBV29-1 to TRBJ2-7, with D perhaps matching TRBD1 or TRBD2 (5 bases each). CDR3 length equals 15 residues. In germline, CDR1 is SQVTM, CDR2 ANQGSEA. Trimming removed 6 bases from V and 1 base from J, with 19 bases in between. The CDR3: CSVASRGGLSYEQYF. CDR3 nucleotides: TGCAGCGTGGCCTCCCGTGGGGGATTATCCTACGAGCAGTACTTC.